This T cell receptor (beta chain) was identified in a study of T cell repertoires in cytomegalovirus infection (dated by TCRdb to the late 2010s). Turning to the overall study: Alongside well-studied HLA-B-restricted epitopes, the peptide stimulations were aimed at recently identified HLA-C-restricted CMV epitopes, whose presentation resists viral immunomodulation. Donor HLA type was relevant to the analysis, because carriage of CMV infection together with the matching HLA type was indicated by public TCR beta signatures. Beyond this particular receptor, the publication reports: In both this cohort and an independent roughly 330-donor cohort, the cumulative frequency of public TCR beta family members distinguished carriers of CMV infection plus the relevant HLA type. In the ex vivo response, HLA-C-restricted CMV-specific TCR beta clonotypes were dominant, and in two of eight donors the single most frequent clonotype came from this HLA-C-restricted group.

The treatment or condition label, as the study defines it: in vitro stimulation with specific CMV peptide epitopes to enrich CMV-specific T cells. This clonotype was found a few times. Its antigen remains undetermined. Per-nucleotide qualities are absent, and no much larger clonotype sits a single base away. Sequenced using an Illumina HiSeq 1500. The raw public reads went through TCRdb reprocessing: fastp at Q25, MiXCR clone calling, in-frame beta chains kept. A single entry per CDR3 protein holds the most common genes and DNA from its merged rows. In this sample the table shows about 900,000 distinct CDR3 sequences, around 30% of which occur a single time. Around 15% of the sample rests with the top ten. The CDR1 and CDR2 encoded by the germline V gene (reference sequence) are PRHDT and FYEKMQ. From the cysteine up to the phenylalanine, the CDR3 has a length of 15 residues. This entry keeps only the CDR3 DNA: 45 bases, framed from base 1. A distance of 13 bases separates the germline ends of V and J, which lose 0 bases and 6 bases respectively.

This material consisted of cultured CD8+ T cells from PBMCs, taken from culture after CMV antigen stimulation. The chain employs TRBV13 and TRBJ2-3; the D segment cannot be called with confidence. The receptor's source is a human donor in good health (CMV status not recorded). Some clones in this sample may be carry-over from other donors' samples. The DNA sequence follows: TGTGCCAGCAGCTTAGGTCGGCGCCGGCTTGATACGCAGTATTTT. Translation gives CASSLGRRRLDTQYF.